The 14 T cell receptor beta chains given below trace back to one sample, sequenced in a study of radiotherapy plus CTLA-4 blockade in lung cancer. Measured with immunoSEQ multiplex PCR; TCRdb has only the in-frame clones, and not every one. This table holds roughly 98,000 clones, about 81% found once. Sequencing was performed on peripheral blood, taken from a patient treated with radiotherapy plus ipilimumab. The receptors were gathered from a human donor with non-small cell lung cancer who had a partial response to radiotherapy plus ipilimumab.

The chain joins TRBV2 to TRBJ1-4; D is perhaps TRBD1 (5 bases). The CDR3 totals 13 residues. Germline CDR1 is SNHLY and CDR2 is FYNNEI. Trimming shortened V by 4 bases and J by 7 bases, and 10 bases separated the two germline ends. CDR3 residues: CASSGGLGEKLFF. CDR3 bases: TGTGCCAGCAGTGGGGGCCTTGGTGAAAAACTGTTTTTT.

This clone was observed a single time. This sequence joins TRBV2 and TRBJ2-5; D might be TRBD2 (6 bases). CDR1 SNHLY and CDR2 FYNNEI come from the germline V gene. The CDR3 has 14 residues. Trimming removed 7 bases from V and 7 bases from J, with 19 bases in between. Here the CDR3 DNA reads TGTGCCAGCACCGACGACTCGGCCGGGGGGACCCAGTACTTC. It is translated as CASTDDSAGGTQYF.

The J gene is TRBJ2-5, the V gene TRBV28; possible D gene TRBD2, 7 bases. CDR1 is MDHEN, CDR2 SYDVKM, per germline. The CDR3 has 15 residues. Deletions cut 2 bases from V and 5 bases from J, with 15 bases between. CDR3 DNA sequence: TGTGCCAGCAGTTTAATAGGGGGAGGGTCGGAGACCCAGTACTTC. Translation: CASSLIGGGSETQYF.

This clone was detected only once. V gene TRBV15 combines with J gene TRBJ2-1; 11 bases line up with TRBD1. This CDR3 is built from 16 residues. Losses at the gene ends were 3 bases for V and 7 bases for J; bases not matched to a gene: 8. CDR1 and CDR2 from the germline V gene are LNHNV and YYDKDF (reference sequence). The CDR3 nucleotides are TGTGCCACCAGCAGGGAACGGACAGGGGGCAAGAATGAGCAGTTCTTC. Translation: CATSRERTGGKNEQFF.

The chain employs TRBV5-1 and TRBJ2-2, with 8 bases fitting TRBD2. Trimming took 0 bases from V and 4 from J; bases not matched to a gene: 5. The V gene's germline CDR1 is SGHRS and CDR2 YFSETQ. The CDR3 extends over 16 amino acids. CDR3 nucleotide sequence: TGCGCCAGCAGCTTGGTGGCAGCGGGAGCCACCGGGGAGCTGTTTTTT. Residues: CASSLVAAGATGELFF. Using reference TRBV5-1 and TRBJ2-2 for the parts outside the CDR3, the full variable domain is KAGVTQTPRYLIKTRGQQVTLSCSPISGHRSVSWYQQTPGQGLQFLFEYFSETQRNKGNFPGRFSGRQFSNSRSEMNVSTLELGDSALYLCASSLVAAGATGELFFGEGSRLTVL.

The J gene is TRBJ1-4, the V gene TRBV9, with 7 positions matching TRBD1. Looked up from germline, CDR1 is SGDLS and CDR2 is YYNGEE. V trimming: 7 bases; J trimming: 3 bases; junction bases outside the gene matches: 9. There are 15 residues in the CDR3. This chain's CDR3 is CASGVQGGPNEKLFF. CDR3 DNA sequence: TGTGCCAGCGGAGTACAAGGGGGCCCTAATGAAAAACTGTTTTTT.

This clone was detected only a few times. The chain employs TRBV7-2 and TRBJ2-7, with D perhaps matching TRBD2 (5 bases). CDR1 and CDR2 from the germline V gene are SGHTA and FQGNSA. The V end was cut by 5 bases, the J end by 6 bases, with 17 bases between. The CDR3 is made up of 14 amino acids. The CDR3 loop reads CASSPRTGLSEQYF. The CDR3 nucleotides are TGTGCCAGCAGCCCCCGGACGGGGTTGAGCGAGCAGTACTTC.

This clone has only one observation. The chain has TRBV9 and TRBJ2-1; 7 nucleotides align to TRBD1. V trimming: 0 bases; J trimming: 4 bases; junction bases outside the gene matches: 4. CDR3 size: 15 residues. The germline gives CDR1 SGDLS, CDR2 YYNGEE. CDR3 residues: CASSVAGQSYNEQFF. The DNA of the CDR3 is TGTGCCAGCAGCGTAGCGGGACAGTCATACAATGAGCAGTTCTTC.

The V and J genes are TRBV2 and TRBJ2-1; 8 nucleotides align to TRBD2. J lost 0 bases, V lost 7 bases, and 11 bases had no gene match. Per germline, CDR1 SNHLY and CDR2 FYNNEI. The length of the CDR3 is 17 residues. CDR3 loop: CASTSLAAPSSYNEQFF. CDR3 DNA sequence: TGTGCCAGCACCTCACTAGCGGCCCCGAGCTCCTACAATGAGCAGTTCTTC.

V is TRBV6-1 and J is TRBJ2-7; 9 nucleotides align to TRBD1. The CDR3 length is 14 residues. CDR1 is MNHNS and CDR2 is SASEGT in the germline V gene. V lost 6 bases to trimming and J lost 2 bases; unmatched junction nucleotides: 5. The CDR3 DNA sequence: TGTGCCAGCAGACAGACAGGGGGGACCTACGAGCAGTACTTC. Its protein is CASRQTGGTYEQYF.

This clone appeared a few times. The rearrangement links TRBV4-2 to TRBJ1-5; D perhaps matches TRBD1 (5 bases). Germline CDR1 and CDR2: LGHNA and YNFKEQ. V dropped 5 bases and J dropped 10 bases, with 18 bases sitting between them. The length of the CDR3 is 14 residues. The CDR3: CASSLRQGVSPQHF. CDR3 DNA: TGTGCCAGCAGCTTGAGGCAGGGCGTTAGTCCCCAGCATTTT.

The rearrangement uses TRBV7-3 and TRBJ2-2, with D possibly TRBD1 on 5 matching bases. This CDR3 has 15 residues. Per germline, CDR1 SGHTA and CDR2 FQGTGA. Trimming pared 3 bases from V and 2 bases from J, leaving 10 bases between. The CDR3 bases are TGTGCCAGCAGCTTCGACAGCAGTAACACCGGGGAGCTGTTTTTT. This sequence encodes CASSFDSSNTGELFF.

The chain uses TRBV21-1 and TRBJ2-1; the table's D call TRBD2 went unverified against the DNA. TRBV21-1 is termed a pseudogene. The CDR3 has 15 amino acids. The chain's CDR3 is CASSKGGRRGNEQFF. Written as DNA, the CDR3 is TGTGCCAGCAGCAAAGGGGGTAGGAGGGGCAATGAGCAGTTCTTC.

This chain connects TRBV19 to TRBJ1-5; D call uncertain. This CDR3 contains 13 residues. V lost 0 bases to trimming and J lost 7 bases, with 7 bases between them. Germline-derived CDR1 and CDR2 are LNHDA and SQIVND (reference sequence). As DNA, the CDR3 is TGTGCCAGTAGTATAGATCGCGAACAGCCCCAGCATTTT. As protein: CASSIDREQPQHF. Complete variable domain (other parts from reference TRBV19 and TRBJ1-5): DGGITQSPKYLFRKEGQNVTLSCEQNLNHDAMYWYRQDPGQGLRLIYYSQIVNDFQKGDIAEGYSVSREKKESFPLTVTSAQKNPTAFYLCASSIDREQPQHFGDGTRLSIL.